The sequence of this T cell receptor (beta chain) was determined in a study of shared clonotypes between healthy human individuals. Across the study: The donor pool was made up of a couple of women and a few men aged 18 to 49.

Study-level findings and limits: Clonotypes which were not shared had lower generation probabilities than clonotypes that all four donors shared. The study generally estimated greater richness for naive than memory subsets.

Between the trimmed V and J ends, which lost 5 bases and 7 bases, there was a span of 9 bases. CDR1 and CDR2 (germline): SQVTM, ANQGSEA. The CDR3 is made up of 11 amino acids. TCRdb keeps only in-frame clones here, not all; method: immunoSEQ multiplex PCR. The sample holds a few hundred thousand clones, 65% to 70% seen once. Points on this clone: What it recognizes is unknown.

CD4+ cell separation produced CD45RA+ naive and CD45RA-negative memory subsets. V gene TRBV29-1 combines with J gene TRBJ2-1, with a tentative D call TRBD1 (5 bases). This sequence originates from a man aged 25-45 years in good health. Sequencing was performed on memory CD4+ T cells sorted from blood. Subset meaning: CD45RA-negative fraction. The CDR3 protein is CSVIPGNEQFF. The CDR3 DNA follows: TGCAGCGTTATTCCAGGGAATGAGCAGTTCTTC.